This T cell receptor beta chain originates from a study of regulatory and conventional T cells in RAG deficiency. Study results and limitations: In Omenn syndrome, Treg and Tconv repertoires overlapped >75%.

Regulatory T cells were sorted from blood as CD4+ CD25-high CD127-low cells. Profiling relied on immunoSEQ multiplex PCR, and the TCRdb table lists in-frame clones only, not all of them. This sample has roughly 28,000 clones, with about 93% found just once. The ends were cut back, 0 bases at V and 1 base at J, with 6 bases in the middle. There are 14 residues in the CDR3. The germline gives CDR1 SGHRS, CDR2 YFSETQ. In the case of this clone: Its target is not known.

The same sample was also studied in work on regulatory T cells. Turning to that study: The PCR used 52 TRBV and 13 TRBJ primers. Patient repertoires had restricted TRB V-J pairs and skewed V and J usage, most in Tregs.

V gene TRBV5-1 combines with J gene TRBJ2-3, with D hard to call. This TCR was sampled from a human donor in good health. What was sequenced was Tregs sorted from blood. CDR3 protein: CASSLDVGTDTQYF. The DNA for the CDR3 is TGCGCCAGCAGCTTGGATGTGGGCACAGATACGCAGTATTTT.